One sample yielded the 5 T cell receptor beta chains listed below, sequenced in a study of blood T cell repertoires in COVID-19. The data were produced by immunoSEQ multiplex PCR, yet TCRdb's version contains in-frame clones alone and is incomplete. Among about 210,000 clones listed, 88% were seen once. Material: peripheral blood. Receptors originate from a man aged 18 to 30 with active or convalescent COVID-19.

This clone was observed once. The chain recombines TRBV6-5 with TRBJ1-4; tentatively, D is TRBD1 (6 bases). The V gene lost 0 bases and the J gene lost 2 bases, with 7 bases spanning the gap. This CDR3 contains 15 residues. Germline V CDR1 and CDR2: MNHEY, SVGAGI. CDR3 loop: CASSYSGATNEKLFF. DNA for the CDR3: TGTGCCAGCAGTTACTCGGGGGCGACTAATGAAAAACTGTTTTTT.

This clone came up once. V and J are TRBV18 and TRBJ2-3; 10 nucleotides agree with TRBD2. V lost 6 bases to trimming and J lost 1 base; unmatched junction nucleotides: 7. This CDR3 contains 16 residues. CDR1 and CDR2 from the germline V gene are KGHSH and LQKENI. This CDR3 reads CASSLTLAGGTDTQYF. The CDR3 nucleotides read TGTGCCAGCTCCCTGACTCTAGCGGGAGGCACAGATACGCAGTATTTT.

Only a few counts were recorded for this clone. The CDR3 loop is CASSRKGLNTGELFF. The CDR3 DNA reads TGTGCCAGCAGCCGGAAGGGACTCAACACCGGGGAGCTGTTTTTT. The chain is built from TRBV3-1 (or the pseudogene TRBV3-2) and TRBJ2-2; TRBD2 is a possible D gene (6 bases). The ends were cut back, 4 bases at V and 2 bases at J, with 11 bases in the middle. Germline assignment: CDR1 LGHDT and CDR2 YNNKEL (reference sequence). The CDR3 loop spans 15 amino acids.

V is TRBV5-1 and J is TRBJ2-7, with 8 nucleotides matching TRBD1. V was clipped by 4 bases and J by 2 bases; unmatched bases: 8. The CDR3 has 15 residues. Germline CDR1 reads SGHRS; CDR2 reads YFSETQ. This chain's CDR3 is CASSPQGADAYEQYF. The DNA for the CDR3 is TGCGCCAGCAGCCCCCAGGGGGCTGACGCCTACGAGCAGTACTTC.

The genes are TRBV16 and TRBJ1-1; D unresolved. V lost 2 bases and J lost 3, with 13 bases in between. The CDR3 is 15 amino acids. From germline, CDR1 is KGHSY and CDR2 FQNENV. The CDR3 region has the DNA TGTGCCAGCAGCCAAGATCGAGCAGGTTACACTGAAGCTTTCTTT. Encoded protein: CASSQDRAGYTEAFF.